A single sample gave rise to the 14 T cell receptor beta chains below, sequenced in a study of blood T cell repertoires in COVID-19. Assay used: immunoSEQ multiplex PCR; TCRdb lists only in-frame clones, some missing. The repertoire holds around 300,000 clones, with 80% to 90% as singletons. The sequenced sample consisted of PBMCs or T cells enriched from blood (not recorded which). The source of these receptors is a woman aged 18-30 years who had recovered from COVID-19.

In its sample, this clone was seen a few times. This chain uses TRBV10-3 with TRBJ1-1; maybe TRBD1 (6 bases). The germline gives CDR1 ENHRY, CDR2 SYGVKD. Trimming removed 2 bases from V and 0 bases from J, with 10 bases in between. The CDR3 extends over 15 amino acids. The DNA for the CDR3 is TGTGCCATCAGTGAGGAGGGGGTTTTGAACACTGAAGCTTTCTTT. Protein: CAISEEGVLNTEAFF.

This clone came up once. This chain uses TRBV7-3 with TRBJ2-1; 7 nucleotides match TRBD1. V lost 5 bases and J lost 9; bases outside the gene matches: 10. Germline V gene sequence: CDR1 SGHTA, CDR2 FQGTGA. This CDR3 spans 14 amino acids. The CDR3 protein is CASSRRTGDGEQFF. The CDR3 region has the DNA TGTGCCAGCAGCCGACGCACAGGGGACGGTGAGCAGTTCTTC.

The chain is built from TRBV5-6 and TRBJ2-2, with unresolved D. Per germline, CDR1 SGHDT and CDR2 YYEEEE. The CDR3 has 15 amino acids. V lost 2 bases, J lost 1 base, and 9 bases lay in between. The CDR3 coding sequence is TGTGCCAGCAGCTTTCCACAGATGAACACCGGGGAGCTGTTTTTT. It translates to CASSFPQMNTGELFF.

As DNA, the CDR3 is TGCAGCGCCCAGACAGGGGCTTATTTTGGCTACACCTTC. Amino acids: CSAQTGAYFGYTF. This rearrangement joins TRBV29-1 to TRBJ1-2, with 8 nucleotides matching TRBD1. From germline, CDR1 is SQVTM and CDR2 ANQGSEA. The CDR3 spans 13 residues. Trimming at V came to 7 bases and at J to 7 bases, leaving 11 bases not matched to a gene.

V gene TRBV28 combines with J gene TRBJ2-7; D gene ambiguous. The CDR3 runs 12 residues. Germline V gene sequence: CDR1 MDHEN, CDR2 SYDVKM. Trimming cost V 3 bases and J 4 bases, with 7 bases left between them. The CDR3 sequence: CASSLRVYEQYF. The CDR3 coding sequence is TGTGCCAGCAGTTTGAGAGTGTACGAGCAGTACTTC.

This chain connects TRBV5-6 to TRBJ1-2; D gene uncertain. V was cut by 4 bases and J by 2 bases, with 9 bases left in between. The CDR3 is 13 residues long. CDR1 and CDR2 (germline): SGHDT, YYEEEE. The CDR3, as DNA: TGTGCCAGCAGCGCGACACGAAACTATGGCTACACCTTC. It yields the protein CASSATRNYGYTF.

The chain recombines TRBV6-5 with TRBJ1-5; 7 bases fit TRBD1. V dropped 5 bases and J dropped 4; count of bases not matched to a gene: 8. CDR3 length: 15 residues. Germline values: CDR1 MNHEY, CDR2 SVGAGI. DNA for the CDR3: TGTGCCAGCAGTCCGTCCAGGGACAGAAATCAGCCCCAGCATTTT. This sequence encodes CASSPSRDRNQPQHF.

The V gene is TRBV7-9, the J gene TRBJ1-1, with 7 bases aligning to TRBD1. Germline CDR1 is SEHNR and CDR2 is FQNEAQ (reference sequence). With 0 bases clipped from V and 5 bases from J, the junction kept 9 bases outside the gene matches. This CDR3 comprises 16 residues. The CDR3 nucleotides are TGTGCCAGCAGCTTAGCCGGGACAGCTAGAGGGACTGAAGCTTTCTTT. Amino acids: CASSLAGTARGTEAFF.

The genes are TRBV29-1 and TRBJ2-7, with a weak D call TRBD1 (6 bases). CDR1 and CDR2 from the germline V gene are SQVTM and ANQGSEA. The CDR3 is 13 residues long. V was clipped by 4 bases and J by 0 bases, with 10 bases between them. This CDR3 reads CSVARDNSYEQYF. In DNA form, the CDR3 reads TGCAGCGTTGCCAGGGACAACTCCTACGAGCAGTACTTC.

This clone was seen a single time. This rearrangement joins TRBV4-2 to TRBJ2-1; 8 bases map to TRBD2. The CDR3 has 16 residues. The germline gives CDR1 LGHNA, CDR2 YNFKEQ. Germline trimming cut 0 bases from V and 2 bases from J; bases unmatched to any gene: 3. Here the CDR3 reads CASSQETAGAYNEQFF. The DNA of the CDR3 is TGTGCCAGCAGCCAAGAGACAGCGGGGGCCTACAATGAGCAGTTCTTC.

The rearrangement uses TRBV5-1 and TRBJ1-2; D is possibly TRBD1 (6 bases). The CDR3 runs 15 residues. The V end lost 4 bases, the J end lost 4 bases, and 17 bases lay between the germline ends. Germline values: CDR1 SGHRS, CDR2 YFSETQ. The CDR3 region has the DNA TGCGCCAGCAGCGTCGGGACACTTAGGGGCTATGGCTACACCTTC. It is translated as CASSVGTLRGYGYTF.

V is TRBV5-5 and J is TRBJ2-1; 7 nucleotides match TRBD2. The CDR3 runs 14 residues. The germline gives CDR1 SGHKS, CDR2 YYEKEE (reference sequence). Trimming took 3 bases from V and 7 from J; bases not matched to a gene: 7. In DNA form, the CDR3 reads TGTGCCAGCAGCTGGGTACTGGGAGGGAATGAGCAGTTCTTC. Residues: CASSWVLGGNEQFF. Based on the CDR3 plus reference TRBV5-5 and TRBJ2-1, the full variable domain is DAGVTQSPTHLIKTRGQQVTLRCSPISGHKSVSWYQQVLGQGPQFIFQYYEKEERGRGNFPDRFSARQFPNYSSELNVNALLLGDSALYLCASSWVLGGNEQFFGPGTRLTVL.

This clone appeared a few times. The CDR3 sequence: CASTFPGRNEQFF. The CDR3 nucleotides are TGTGCCAGCACCTTCCCAGGGAGGAATGAGCAGTTCTTC. The J gene is TRBJ2-1, the V gene TRBV12-3 or TRBV12-4, with a tentative D call TRBD2 (6 bases). The germline V and J ends were trimmed by 7 bases and 7 bases, with 14 bases remaining between them. The CDR3 runs 13 residues.

Here the CDR3 DNA reads TGTGCCAGCAGCCAAGGGACTAGCGGGGGGGCGGGTAGCGAGACCCAGTACTTC. Its protein is CASSQGTSGGAGSETQYF. The chain links TRBV3-1 (or the pseudogene TRBV3-2) to TRBJ2-5; 15 nucleotides align to TRBD2. The CDR3 runs to 18 residues. The V segment lost 1 base and the J segment 5 bases; nucleotides outside the gene matches: 8. Germline CDR1 is LGHDT and CDR2 is YNNKEL (reference sequence).